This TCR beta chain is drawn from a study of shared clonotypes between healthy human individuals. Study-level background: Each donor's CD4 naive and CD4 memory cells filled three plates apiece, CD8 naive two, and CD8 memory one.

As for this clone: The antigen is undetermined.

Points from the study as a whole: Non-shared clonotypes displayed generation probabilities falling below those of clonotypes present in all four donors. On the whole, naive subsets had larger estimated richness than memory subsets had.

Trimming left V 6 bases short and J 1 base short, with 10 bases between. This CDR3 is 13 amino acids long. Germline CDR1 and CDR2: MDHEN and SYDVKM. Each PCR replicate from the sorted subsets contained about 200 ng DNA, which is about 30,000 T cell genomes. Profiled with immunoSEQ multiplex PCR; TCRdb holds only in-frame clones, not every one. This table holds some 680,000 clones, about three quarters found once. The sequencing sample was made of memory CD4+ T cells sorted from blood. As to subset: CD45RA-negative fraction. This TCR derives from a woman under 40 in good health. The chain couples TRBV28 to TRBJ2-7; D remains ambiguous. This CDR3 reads CASSWTSSYEQYF. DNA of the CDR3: TGTGCCAGCAGCTGGACCTCTTCCTACGAGCAGTACTTC.